This is a list of T cell receptor beta chains from one sample in a study of cytomegalovirus exposure and HLA in healthy donors. Some clones are missing from TCRdb's copy, which holds only in-frame ones; the method was immunoSEQ multiplex PCR. The sample shows approximately 150,000 clones, around 59% of them seen only once. Sequencing was carried out using PBMCs. These receptors all come from a male donor in good health and CMV-seronegative. Both conserved end residues are part of each CDR3. A D gene is named only where the DNA matches it firmly. Expanded clones are given a class, and other clones once, few, many or no size at all.

V	D	size	J	DNA	CDR3
TRBV18	.	few	TRBJ2-7	TGTGCCAGCTCACCGTCCGGGAGTTCCTACGAGCAGTACTTC	CASSPSGSSYEQYF
TRBV25-1	TRBD1	once	TRBJ2-5	TGTGCCAGCAGACGGACAGGGGGCGCAGAGACCCAGTACTTC	CASRRTGGAETQYF
TRBV4-1	TRBD1	.	TRBJ2-5	TGCGCCAGCAGCCAGCTGGGACAGGTTGGGGAGACCCAGTACTTC	CASSQLGQVGETQYF
TRBV29-1	.	.	TRBJ2-1	TGCAGCGCCGCCCAGGCCGAGCAGTTCTTC	CSAAQAEQFF
TRBV28	.	.	TRBJ2-7	TGTGCCAGCAGTGAGGACGGGACAGAGCAGTACTTC	CASSEDGTEQYF
TRBV18	.	.	TRBJ2-6	TGTGCCAGCTCACCAAGTTCCAGGGGCCCCCCTGGGGCCAACGTCCTGACTTTC	CASSPSSRGPPGANVLTF
TRBV6-6	TRBD2	.	TRBJ2-7	TGTGCCAGCAGTTACTCTAGCGGGGCTTACTACGAGCAGTACTTC	CASSYSSGAYYEQYF
TRBV5-6	TRBD1	.	TRBJ2-5	TGTGCCAGCAGGAGACAGGGGCACGAGACCCAGTACTTC	CASRRQGHETQYF
TRBV4-3	TRBD1	.	TRBJ2-5	TGCGCCAGCAGCCAAGATCGTCCCACAGGGGTACAGACCCAGTACTTC	CASSQDRPTGVQTQYF
TRBV5-1	.	.	TRBJ1-1	TGCGCCAGCAGCTTGGATCGGGTAACTGAAGCTTTCTTT	CASSLDRVTEAFF
TRBV7-9	.	.	TRBJ1-2	TGTGCCAGCAGCACAGTGAGCACCGCCTATGGCTACACCTTC	CASSTVSTAYGYTF
TRBV7-2	.	few	TRBJ1-5	TGTGCCAGCAGCGTGACCTCAGGTCCGTATCAGCCCCAGCATTTT	CASSVTSGPYQPQHF
TRBV6-5	.	.	TRBJ1-2	TGTGCCAGCAGTTATGTAGGGGAAAGTGGCTACACCTTC	CASSYVGESGYTF
TRBV5-1	.	.	TRBJ2-3	TGCGCCAGCAGCTTTAACGGAGATACGCAGTATTTT	CASSFNGDTQYF
TRBV30	TRBD1	few	TRBJ1-2	TGTGCCTGGAGTGTACGGGCAGGGGGCTATGGCTACACCTTC	CAWSVRAGGYGYTF
TRBV7-2	.	few	TRBJ2-1	TGTGCCAGCCAACTTACTAGTTGGGATGAGCAGTTCTTC	CASQLTSWDEQFF
TRBV4-1	.	.	TRBJ1-1	TGCGCCAGCAGCCAAGATCCCGTGCGTCGAAACACTGAAGCTTTCTTT	CASSQDPVRRNTEAFF
TRBV7-2	TRBD2	.	TRBJ2-7	TGTGCCAGCAGCCTTCCGGGGGGTGCGCGCGGTTACGAGCAGTACTTC	CASSLPGGARGYEQYF
TRBV28	TRBD2	.	TRBJ2-3	TGTGCCAGCAGTTTATACGTTAGCGGGGGGGGCACAGATACGCAGTATTTT	CASSLYVSGGGTDTQYF
TRBV2	TRBD2	few	TRBJ2-3	TGTGCCAGCAGTGAAGAGGGACTAGCGGGGGGGTCTGATACGCAGTATTTT	CASSEEGLAGGSDTQYF
TRBV10-2	TRBD1	few	TRBJ1-1	TGCGCCAGCTGGGACAGGGACGGGGTGAACACTGAAGCTTTCTTT	CASWDRDGVNTEAFF
TRBV19	.	.	TRBJ1-1	TGTGCCAGTAGTATAAGAGGTGGAGAAGCTTTCTTT	CASSIRGGEAFF
TRBV7-9	TRBD1	once	TRBJ1-2	TGTGCCAGCAGCTTAGCGGCAGGGACAGACTACACCTTC	CASSLAAGTDYTF
TRBV10-3	TRBD1	.	TRBJ1-2	TGTGCCATCAGTGATGCCTCAAACAGGGGGCTATATGGCTACACCTTC	CAISDASNRGLYGYTF
TRBV7-9	TRBD1	few	TRBJ2-1	TGTGCCAGCAGCTGGACAGGGGGCTACAATGAGCAGTTCTTC	CASSWTGGYNEQFF
TRBV7-2	.	.	TRBJ1-5	TGTGCCAGCAGCTTCGGCCCGGGATTGGCATCGCCCCAGCATTTT	CASSFGPGLASPQHF
TRBV27	TRBD2	.	TRBJ2-7	TGTGCCAGCAGTTTATCCCAAGCGGGGGGGCCCTACGAGCAGTACTTC	CASSLSQAGGPYEQYF
TRBV7-2	.	few	TRBJ1-1	TGTGCCAGCAGCCCGGCCGGGTACAGGGCTTTCTTT	CASSPAGYRAFF
TRBV5-1	TRBD1	.	TRBJ2-7	TGCGCCAGCAGCCCCGGACAGGCTCGCGTCGAGCAGTACTTC	CASSPGQARVEQYF
TRBV27	.	.	TRBJ1-4	TGTGCCAGCAGAACAGGGCGGTCTAATGAAAAACTGTTTTTT	CASRTGRSNEKLFF
TRBV4-1	.	once	TRBJ1-1	TGCGCCAGCAGCCCCCGCGGGGGGAACACTGAAGCTTTCTTT	CASSPRGGNTEAFF
TRBV5-4	TRBD1	.	TRBJ1-2	TGTGCCAGCAGCTTGCAGGGGGCGGGTGGCTACACCTTC	CASSLQGAGGYTF
TRBV4-1	TRBD2	.	TRBJ2-5	TGCGCCAGCAGCCAAGAGCGGGGGGACCAATATCTCAAGGAGACCCAGTACTTC	CASSQERGDQYLKETQYF
TRBV7-2	.	few	TRBJ2-4	TGTGCCAGCAGCGAGGGCTCCGGAATGGACATTCAGTACTTC	CASSEGSGMDIQYF
TRBV6-6	TRBD2	.	TRBJ2-7	TGTGCCAGCAGTTACTCCGGGACTAGCGGGAGATACGAGCAGTACTTC	CASSYSGTSGRYEQYF
TRBV7-2	.	.	TRBJ1-1	TGTGCCAGCAGCATAAACACTGAAGCTTTCTTT	CASSINTEAFF
TRBV29-1	.	.	TRBJ1-2	TGCAGCGTTGACGGGTGGAGTGGCTACACCTTC	CSVDGWSGYTF
TRBV6-5	TRBD1	.	TRBJ1-2	TGTGCCAGCAGTTACCAGGGACAGGGTCGAGGCTACACCTTC	CASSYQGQGRGYTF
TRBV7-9	.	.	TRBJ2-7	TGTGCCAGCAGCATATATGGGGGGAACTACGAGCAGTACTTC	CASSIYGGNYEQYF
TRBV30	.	few	TRBJ2-7	TGTGCCTGGAGGGGACTGGGGACCTACGAGCAGTACTTC	CAWRGLGTYEQYF
TRBV6-5	.	once	TRBJ2-5	TGTGCCAGCAGTTACTCCGGGGTCAGGGAGACCCAGTACTTC	CASSYSGVRETQYF
TRBV11-3	.	.	TRBJ2-5	TGTGCCAGCAGCTTAGGGGTAGAGGCTCGGGAGACCCAGTACTTC	CASSLGVEARETQYF
TRBV6-5	TRBD2	few	TRBJ2-1	TGTGCCAGCAGTTCGCGTCCAGCGGGGGGCAATGAGCAGTTCTTC	CASSSRPAGGNEQFF
TRBV11-3	.	.	TRBJ1-1	TGTGCCAGCAGCTTAGCAGAGGGTTTAGACACTGAAGCTTTCTTT	CASSLAEGLDTEAFF
TRBV29-1	TRBD1	.	TRBJ1-5	TGCAGCGTTGAGGCGACAGGGGAACCCAATCAGCCCCAGCATTTT	CSVEATGEPNQPQHF
TRBV9	TRBD2	once	TRBJ2-3	TGTGCCAGCAGCGTCGGCGGGGGGGATGTAGATACGCAGTATTTT	CASSVGGGDVDTQYF
TRBV5-8	TRBD1	.	TRBJ2-7	TGTGCCAGCAGCTTCCTCCCAGGGGGTCTCCCCCGCGAGCAGTACTTC	CASSFLPGGLPREQYF
TRBV19	.	.	TRBJ1-2	TGTGCCAGTAGAGACCGGGGTTGGGGCTACACCTTC	CASRDRGWGYTF
TRBV29-1	.	.	TRBJ2-1	TGCAGCGCTGGGGGCCACAACTCCTACAATGAGCAGTTCTTC	CSAGGHNSYNEQFF
TRBV25-1	.	.	TRBJ2-6	TGTGCCAGCAGCCAGGAGGGATCTGGGGCCAACGTCCTGACTTTC	CASSQEGSGANVLTF
TRBV5-6	.	once	TRBJ2-2	TGTGCCAGCAGCCCTGCCCGGTGGAACACCGGGGAGCTGTTTTTT	CASSPARWNTGELFF
TRBV10-3	.	.	TRBJ1-6	TGTGCCATCAGTGAGTCGGTCGGTGGGGGGAATAATTCACCCCTCCACTTT	CAISESVGGGNNSPLHF
TRBV30	TRBD1	.	TRBJ1-1	TGTGCCTGGGACAGGGGAGGTGGCACTGAAGCTTTCTTT	CAWDRGGGTEAFF
TRBV7-2	.	.	TRBJ2-1	TGTGCCAGCAGCTTTTCTCGGGGCTACAATGAGCAGTTCTTC	CASSFSRGYNEQFF
TRBV19	.	few	TRBJ1-3	TGTGCCAGTAGCTTGCGGGCGAAAAACAGCTCTGGAAACACCATATATTTT	CASSLRAKNSSGNTIYF
TRBV28	TRBD1	.	TRBJ2-5	TGTGCCAGCAGTCCTGCGGACAGGGGGGATTCGGCGACCCAGTACTTC	CASSPADRGDSATQYF
TRBV30	.	.	TRBJ1-1	TGTGCCTGGAAGGAGACCGCAGCTTTCTTT	CAWKETAAFF
TRBV11-3	.	once	TRBJ2-5	TGTGCCAGCAGCTTAGGCGCAGGGTACCAAGAGACCCAGTACTTC	CASSLGAGYQETQYF
TRBV7-6	TRBD2	.	TRBJ2-7	TGTGCCAGCAGCTCCCCGGGAGGGTCCTACGAGCAGTACTTC	CASSSPGGSYEQYF
TRBV30	.	few	TRBJ2-3	TGTGCCTGGAAGGTGACGAGCGCCACAGATACGCAGTATTTT	CAWKVTSATDTQYF